This T cell receptor beta chain is from a study of cytomegalovirus exposure and HLA in healthy donors. Study in general: When 300 to 400 donors were genotyped, 81% of them were found to fall in the Caucasian-associated ancestry cluster.

Germline-derived CDR1 and CDR2 are LGHNA and YNFKEQ. The CDR3 covers 18 residues. V dropped 1 base and J dropped 0; count of bases not matched to a gene: 9. Amplification used 60 Vbeta primers and 13 Jbeta primers. Original processing notes: As a later analysis found, there were 70 million to 100 million unique TCR beta chains, of which some 9.9 million were shared. TCRdb's copy holds only in-frame clones and misses some; the assay was immunoSEQ multiplex PCR. The V and J calls and clone size were taken over from that table, and D and trimming were inferred from the DNA. The profile shows nearly 200,000 clones, about 79% of them singletons. Study-wide results and caveats: In a later analysis, a missense DCLRE1C variant was linked to TCR beta V- and J-gene trimming. It has been reported that TCR beta sequences accurately predicted the HLA-A and HLA-B alleles of most subjects.

On this clone itself: Its antigen is unidentified.

V and J are TRBV4-2 and TRBJ2-7; 10 nucleotides match TRBD2. The sequence came from a boy aged 2-15 years in good health and CMV-seronegative. Sequenced sample: PBMCs. DNA for the CDR3: TGTGCCAGCAGCCAAGCATACCGGACTAGCGGTTTCTCCTACGAGCAGTACTTC. Protein: CASSQAYRTSGFSYEQYF.